Here is one T cell receptor beta chain with its context. Authors' processing steps: Owing to the provision of junction-only sequences devoid of quality scores by immunoSEQ, filtering differed. The protocol was immunoSEQ multiplex PCR, while the TCRdb copy is restricted to in-frame clones and leaves out a portion. V and J calls and clone size come straight from that table; D and trimming were deduced from the DNA. Counted here are a few million clones, about 90% occurring once; the ten biggest clones make up 0.3% to 0.45%. The CDR3 totals 14 residues. Per germline, CDR1 MNHEY and CDR2 SVGAGI. Trimming stripped 8 bases from V and 6 bases from J, with 19 bases between. This entry belongs to a study of shared clonotypes between healthy human individuals. Study information: Each donor's CD8 memory used one plate, CD8 naive two, each CD4 subset three.

This chain connects TRBV6-5 to TRBJ1-2; D not certain. The TCR comes from a man aged 18-30 years in good health. Some clones in this sample may be carry-over from other donors' samples. The sequenced material came from naive CD4+ T cells from PBMCs. Subset specified: CD45RA+ positively selected. The CDR3 loop is CASCRLGGVDGYTF. The CDR3 DNA is TGTGCCAGCTGTCGGTTGGGCGGGGTGGATGGCTACACCTTC.